Below, 2 T cell receptor beta chains from the same sample are listed, as sequenced in a study of Ad26.COV2.S vaccination and SARS-CoV-2 variants (dated by TCRdb to about 2021). Taken with the paper, the label for treatment or condition translates to: 15 to 20 received Ad26.COV2.S at low or high dose, single or two shots; several received placebo; per-sample allocation not given. For vaccine and placebo recipients, the sequenced repertoires came from samples collected on day 63 after the first injection. The receptor library was made with the immunoSEQ multiplex PCR assay. The immuneACCESS repertoire file appears here via TCRdb, limited to in-frame rearrangements. These files lack a portion of the clones; in checked studies, under half of the deficit traces to unresolved V genes, and the cause of the others is not known. The sample has about 320,000 clones on record, approximately 86% of them singletons. The top ten clones comprise around 2% of the sample.

Sequenced material: peripheral blood, taken in a trial of Ad26.COV2.S vaccine versus placebo. These receptors all come from a person aged 18-65 years who received the Ad26.COV2.S COVID-19 vaccine or a placebo.

CDR3 region: CAWSEDGRAEQFF. DNA of the CDR3: TGTGCCTGGAGTGAGGACGGACGCGCTGAGCAGTTCTTC. The chain uses TRBV30 and TRBJ2-1; D not resolved. V shed 1 base and J shed 9 bases, with 13 bases lying between them. Germline loops: CDR1 GTSNPN, CDR2 SVGIG (reference sequence). The CDR3 is made up of 13 amino acids.

V and J are TRBV7-9 and TRBJ2-2, with 13 positions matching TRBD2. V was pared by 5 bases and J by 7 bases, with 13 bases of the junction left unmatched. Germline CDR1 is SEHNR and CDR2 is FQNEAQ (reference sequence). CDR3 size: 18 residues. CDR3 bases: TGTGCCAGCAGCCCCGGCCCCACTAGCGGGGGGGCGGGCGGGGAGCTGTTTTTT. The encoded protein is CASSPGPTSGGAGGELFF.